One sample yielded the 2 T cell receptor beta chains listed below, sequenced in a study of post-analysis software for immune sequencing data. Study observations and caveats: Controls had lower frequencies than patients of about five TRBV segments, which included TRBV5-6, TRBV5-1 and TRBV20-1.

Antigen specificity for these receptors is unknown. Presence of unique molecular identifiers characterized the TCR beta cDNA libraries. TCRdb redid the calling of the PCR reads with MiXCR, one entry per CDR3 protein. This repertoire shows fewer than 550,000 distinct CDR3 sequences, less than 40% found once; its top ten account for 5% to 6%. The material sequenced was blood. These receptor sequences come from a girl aged 2-17 years with multiple sclerosis.

This clonotype was counted a few times. This sequence joins TRBV6-1 and TRBJ1-2; 7 bases align to TRBD1. The CDR3 consists of 13 residues. CDR1 is MNHNS and CDR2 is SASEGT in the germline V gene. The ends lost 3 bases at V and 3 bases at J; junction bases unmatched: 1. The CDR3 reads CASSEGQHYGYTF. CDR3 bases: TGTGCCAGCAGTGAGGGACAGCACTATGGCTACACCTTC.

A few counts support this clonotype. CDR3 region: CASSSRTPGQGAIYGYTF. The CDR3 DNA sequence: TGTGCCAGCAGCTCGCGGACCCCGGGACAGGGGGCGATCTATGGCTACACCTTC. V is TRBV7-3 and J is TRBJ1-2; 12 bases line up with TRBD1. This CDR3 is 18 amino acids long. Germline CDR1 and CDR2: SGHTA and FQGTGA. J was trimmed by 4 bases and V by 4 bases; bases with no gene match: 13.